Listed here are 19 T cell receptor beta chains from one sample, sequenced in a study of identical twins. TCRdb itself ran the 5' RACE reads through MiXCR, one entry per CDR3 protein. The profile shows around 670,000 distinct CDR3 sequences, 6.1% of them singletons. The sequenced material came from naive T cells sorted from blood. These receptors all stem from a man younger than 35 in good health.

In its sample, this clonotype was seen many times. The rearrangement links TRBV21-1 to TRBJ2-7; TRBD2, the table's D call, lacks a check against the DNA. TRBV21-1 is a pseudogene segment. The CDR3 is made up of 19 amino acids. The CDR3 coding sequence is TGTGCCAGCAGCCCCCAAGACACTAGCGGGGCCCCCGACTCCTACGAGCAGTACTTC. As protein: CASSPQDTSGAPDSYEQYF.

This clonotype has at least ten counts. The chain uses TRBV5-5 and TRBJ2-7; D not certain. V was trimmed by 0 bases and J by 1 base, leaving 14 bases between them. This CDR3 contains 16 residues. The germline V gene encodes CDR1 SGHKS and CDR2 YYEKEE (reference sequence). The CDR3: CASSLDYSPPSYEQYF. CDR3 DNA sequence: TGTGCCAGCAGCTTGGATTACAGCCCCCCTTCCTACGAGCAGTACTTC.

This clonotype appeared many times. This rearrangement joins TRBV5-1 to TRBJ1-1; D is unclear. The V gene lost 0 bases and the J gene lost 0 bases, with 12 bases spanning the gap. This CDR3 is built from 16 residues. Germline lookup yields CDR1 SGHRS and CDR2 YFSETQ. The CDR3 DNA is TGCGCCAGCAGCTTGGATCCCCTCACCATGAACACTGAAGCTTTCTTT. This sequence encodes CASSLDPLTMNTEAFF.

The rearrangement joins TRBV6-2 or TRBV6-3 to TRBJ1-1; no reliable D call. The germline gives CDR1 MNHEY, CDR2 SVGEGT. Trimming left V 10 bases short and J 4 bases short, with 13 bases between. The CDR3 totals 12 residues. The CDR3 region has the DNA TGTGCCACCCGGGTTGGCCTCACTGAAGCTTTCTTT. The encoded protein is CATRVGLTEAFF.

This clonotype was detected ten times or more. The V call is TRBV29-1, the J call TRBJ1-4; maybe TRBD1 (6 bases). CDR3 length: 14 amino acids. V dropped 0 bases and J dropped 8 bases, with 13 bases sitting between them. Germline V lookup: CDR1 SQVTM, CDR2 ANQGSEA. CDR3 sequence: CSVEEGALDEKLFF. The CDR3 DNA follows: TGCAGCGTTGAAGAGGGGGCCCTAGACGAAAAACTGTTTTTT.

The rearrangement uses TRBV20-1 and TRBJ2-2; no clear D. Trimming stripped 1 base from V and 2 bases from J, with 11 bases between. The CDR3 contains 15 residues. Germline loops: CDR1 DFQATT, CDR2 SNEGSKA (reference sequence). In nucleotides, the CDR3 is TGCAGTGCTAGAGCCCCGTGGAACAACACCGGGGAGCTGTTTTTT. It codes for CSARAPWNNTGELFF.

This clonotype was seen repeatedly, ten times or more. The chain is built from TRBV5-1 and TRBJ2-1; D unresolved. The CDR3 consists of 13 residues. From germline, CDR1 is SGHRS and CDR2 YFSETQ. Trimming stripped 2 bases from V and 8 bases from J, with 11 bases between. CDR3 amino acids: CASSLERFDEQFF. CDR3 coding DNA: TGCGCCAGCAGCTTAGAAAGGTTCGATGAGCAGTTCTTC.

The chain is built from TRBV10-3 and TRBJ1-1; D may be TRBD1 (5 bases). Looked up from germline, CDR1 is ENHRY and CDR2 is SYGVKD. The CDR3 is 15 amino acids. The V gene lost 6 bases and the J gene lost 0 bases, with 14 bases spanning the gap. The DNA of the CDR3 is TGTGCCATCAGCCCATTAGGGGCCCTGAACACTGAAGCTTTCTTT. Its protein product is CAISPLGALNTEAFF.

Many counts were recorded for this clonotype. The chain recombines TRBV7-8 with TRBJ2-6; D call uncertain. This CDR3 is 17 amino acids long. V lost 1 base, J lost 2 bases, and 12 bases lay in between. Germline CDR1 SGHVS, CDR2 FQNEAQ. The CDR3 loop is CASSLDGQVAGANVLTF. The CDR3 DNA is TGTGCCAGCAGCTTAGATGGTCAGGTTGCTGGGGCCAACGTCCTGACTTTC.

This clonotype was observed a few times. The chain joins TRBV18 to TRBJ2-7; 8 nucleotides line up with TRBD1. The V segment lost 0 bases and the J segment 5 bases; nucleotides outside the gene matches: 6. The CDR3 has 15 residues. The V gene's germline CDR1 is KGHSH and CDR2 LQKENI. CDR3 sequence (DNA): TGTGCCAGCTCACCACCGTCAGGGGGCTTCCACGAGCAGTACTTC. This translates into CASSPPSGGFHEQYF.

This clonotype occurred many times. The chain links TRBV12-3 or TRBV12-4 to TRBJ1-5, with a possible D match to TRBD1 (6 bases). The length of the CDR3 is 15 residues. Between the trimmed V and J ends, which lost 6 bases and 4 bases, there was a span of 16 bases. CDR3 loop: CASSQGWGRNQPQHF. DNA of the CDR3: TGTGCCAGCAGCCAAGGGTGGGGGCGGAATCAGCCCCAGCATTTT.

This clonotype was counted only a few times. The CDR3: CASSDRTGTGANVLTF. The CDR3 bases are TGTGCCAGCAGTGATAGGACAGGAACTGGGGCCAACGTCCTGACTTTC. V and J are TRBV28 and TRBJ2-6; 7 bases map to TRBD1. CDR3 size: 16 residues. Unmatched junction bases numbered 6, after V lost 5 bases and J lost 2 bases. Germline lookup yields CDR1 MDHEN and CDR2 SYDVKM.

This rearrangement joins TRBV12-3 or TRBV12-4 to TRBJ2-1; TRBD2 matches at 12 bases. The CDR3 length is 16 residues. Trimming cost V 6 bases and J 3 bases; bases outside gene matches: 6. Here the CDR3 DNA reads TGTGCCAGCAGCCAAAGGACTAGCGGGGTCTACAATGAGCAGTTCTTC. It specifies CASSQRTSGVYNEQFF.

The chain employs TRBV27 and TRBJ2-7; 8 nucleotides agree with TRBD2. With V trimmed by 5 bases and J by 4 bases, 10 bases remained unmatched. CDR1 is MNHEY and CDR2 is SMNVEV in the germline V gene (reference sequence). The length of the CDR3 is 15 residues. CDR3 coding DNA: TGTGCCAGCAGTACCCGACTAGCGCCCCTATACGAGCAGTACGTC. Protein sequence: CASSTRLAPLYEQYV.

Ten or more counts support this clonotype. This chain uses TRBV27 with TRBJ2-7; 7 nucleotides align to TRBD2. J gave up 1 base and V 2 bases, and 5 bases lay outside the gene matches. CDR3 length: 15 amino acids. Germline V CDR1 and CDR2: MNHEY, SMNVEV (reference sequence). The CDR3 loop is CASSLGSSGSYEQYF. The CDR3 coding sequence is TGTGCCAGCAGTTTAGGGTCTAGCGGTTCCTACGAGCAGTACTTC.

The table lists this clonotype with many counts. The chain has TRBV5-1 and TRBJ2-5; D might be TRBD1 (6 bases). This CDR3 is 14 amino acids long. CDR1 is SGHRS, CDR2 YFSETQ, per germline. Trimming stripped 1 base from V and 5 bases from J, with 12 bases between. The CDR3 DNA reads as TGCGCCAGCAGCTTGTGGACCCAGGGGGAGACCCAGTACTTC. Amino acids: CASSLWTQGETQYF.

This clonotype was counted only a few times. The V gene is TRBV28, the J gene TRBJ2-3, with a tentative D call TRBD1 (6 bases). CDR1 is MDHEN, CDR2 SYDVKM, per germline. CDR3 length: 14 amino acids. With 4 bases removed from V and 2 bases from J, the gap between germline ends came to 10 bases. DNA for the CDR3: TGTGCCAGCAGTTCCCCAGGGGTCACAGATACGCAGTATTTT. This codes for CASSSPGVTDTQYF. Supplemented by reference TRBV28 and TRBJ2-3, the full variable domain reads DVKVTQSSRYLVKRTGEKVFLECVQDMDHENMFWYRQDPGLGLRLIYFSYDVKMKEKGDIPEGYSVSREKKERFSLILESASTNQTSMYLCASSSPGVTDTQYFGPGTRLTVL.

In this sample, this clonotype turned up many times. The conserved phenylalanine or tryptophan is not found at the CDR3 terminus, so this likely reflects a read error. It is unclear where the CDR3 begins or ends on the DNA, so no DNA is shown, and the CDR3 is as TCRdb lists it. J is TRBJ2-7 and V is TRBV18. A total of 8 residues make up the CDR3, ends included. The V gene's germline CDR1 is KGHSH and CDR2 LQKENI. This CDR3 is CASAKVMI.

This clonotype has at least ten counts. The chain recombines TRBV6-2 or TRBV6-3 with TRBJ2-1; D gene uncertain. V lost 7 bases and J 9 bases, leaving 10 bases between the germline ends. This CDR3 region has 11 residues. From germline, CDR1 is MNHEY and CDR2 SVGEGT. CDR3 nucleotide sequence: TGTGCCAGCACTCTCGGTCCTGAGCAGTTCTTC. As protein: CASTLGPEQFF.